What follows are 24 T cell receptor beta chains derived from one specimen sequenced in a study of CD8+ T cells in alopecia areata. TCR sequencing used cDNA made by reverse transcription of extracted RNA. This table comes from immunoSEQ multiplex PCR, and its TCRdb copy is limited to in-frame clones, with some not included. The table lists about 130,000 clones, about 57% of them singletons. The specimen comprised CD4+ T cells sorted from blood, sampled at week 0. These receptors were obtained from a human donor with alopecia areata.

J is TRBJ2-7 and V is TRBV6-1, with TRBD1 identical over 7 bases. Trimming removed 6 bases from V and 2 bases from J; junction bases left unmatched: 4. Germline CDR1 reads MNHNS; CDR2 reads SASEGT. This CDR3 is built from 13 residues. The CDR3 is CASRPDRAYEQYF. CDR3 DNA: TGTGCCAGCAGGCCCGACAGGGCCTACGAGCAGTACTTC.

The CDR3 loop is CASSQVNSGTDTQYF. Written as DNA, the CDR3 is TGCGCCAGCAGCCAAGTGAATAGCGGCACAGATACGCAGTATTTT. The chain joins TRBV4-3 to TRBJ2-3; perhaps TRBD2 as D (5 bases). V shed 1 base and J shed 1 base, with 9 bases lying between them. The CDR3 totals 15 residues. The V gene's germline CDR1 is LGHNA and CDR2 YSLEER.

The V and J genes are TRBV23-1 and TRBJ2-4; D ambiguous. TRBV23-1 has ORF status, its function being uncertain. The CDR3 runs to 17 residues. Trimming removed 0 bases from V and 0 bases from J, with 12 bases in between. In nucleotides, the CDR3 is TGCGCCAGCAGTCAATCGTTCGCGGCCATAGCCAAAAACATTCAGTACTTC. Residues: CASSQSFAAIAKNIQYF.

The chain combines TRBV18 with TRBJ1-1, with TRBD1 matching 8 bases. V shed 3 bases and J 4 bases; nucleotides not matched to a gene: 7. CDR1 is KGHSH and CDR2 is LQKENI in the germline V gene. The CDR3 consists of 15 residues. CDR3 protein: CASSPLWTGTTEAFF. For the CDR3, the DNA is TGTGCCAGCTCACCTTTATGGACAGGGACCACTGAAGCTTTCTTT.

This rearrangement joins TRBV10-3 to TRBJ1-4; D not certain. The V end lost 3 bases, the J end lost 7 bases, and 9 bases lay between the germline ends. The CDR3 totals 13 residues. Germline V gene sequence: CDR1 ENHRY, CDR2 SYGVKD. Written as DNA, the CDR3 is TGTGCCATCAGTGACGGGTTCAGTGAAAAACTGTTTTTT. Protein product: CAISDGFSEKLFF.

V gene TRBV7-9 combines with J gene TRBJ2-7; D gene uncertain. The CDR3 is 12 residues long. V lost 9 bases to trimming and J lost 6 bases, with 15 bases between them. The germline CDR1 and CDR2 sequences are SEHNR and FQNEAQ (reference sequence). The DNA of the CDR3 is TGTGCCAGTTCTCATGAAGGCGGCGAGCAGTACTTC. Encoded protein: CASSHEGGEQYF.

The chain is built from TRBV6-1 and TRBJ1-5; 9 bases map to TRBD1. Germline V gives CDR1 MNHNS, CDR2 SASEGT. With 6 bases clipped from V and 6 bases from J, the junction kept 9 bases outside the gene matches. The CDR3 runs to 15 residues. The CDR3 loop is CASSPTGTGPQPQHF. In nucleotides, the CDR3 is TGTGCCAGCAGCCCTACCGGGACAGGGCCTCAGCCCCAGCATTTT.

The CDR3 DNA sequence: TGTGCCAGCAGCTCCTGGAAACCGGGACTAGTGGGGGGAGAGACCCAGTACTTC. Encoded protein: CASSSWKPGLVGGETQYF. The V gene is TRBV7-2, the J gene TRBJ2-5; TRBD2 agrees at 8 bases. With 4 bases clipped from V and 4 bases from J, the junction kept 17 bases outside the gene matches. Per germline, CDR1 SGHTA and CDR2 FQGNSA. The CDR3 consists of 18 residues.

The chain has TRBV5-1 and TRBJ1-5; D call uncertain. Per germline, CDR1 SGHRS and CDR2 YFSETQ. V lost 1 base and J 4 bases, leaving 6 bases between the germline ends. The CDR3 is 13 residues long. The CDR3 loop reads CASSLQVNQPQHF. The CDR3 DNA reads TGCGCCAGCAGCTTGCAAGTTAATCAGCCCCAGCATTTT.

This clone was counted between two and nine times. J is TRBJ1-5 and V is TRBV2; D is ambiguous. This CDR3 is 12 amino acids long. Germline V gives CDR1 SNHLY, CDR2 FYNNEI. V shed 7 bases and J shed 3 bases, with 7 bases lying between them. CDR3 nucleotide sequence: TGTGCCAGCAACGACATCAATCAGCCCCAGCATTTT. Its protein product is CASNDINQPQHF.

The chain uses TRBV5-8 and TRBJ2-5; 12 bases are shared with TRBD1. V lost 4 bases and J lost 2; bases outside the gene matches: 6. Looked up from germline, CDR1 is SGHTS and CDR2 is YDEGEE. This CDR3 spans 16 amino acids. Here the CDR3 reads CASSPGDRGQQETQYF. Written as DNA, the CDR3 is TGTGCCAGCAGCCCGGGGGACAGGGGGCAACAAGAGACCCAGTACTTC.

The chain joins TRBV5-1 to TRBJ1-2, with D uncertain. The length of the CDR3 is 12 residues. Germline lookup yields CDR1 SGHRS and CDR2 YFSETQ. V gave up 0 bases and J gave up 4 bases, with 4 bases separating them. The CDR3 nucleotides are TGCGCCAGCAGCTTGGACAGCTATGGCTACACCTTC. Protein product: CASSLDSYGYTF. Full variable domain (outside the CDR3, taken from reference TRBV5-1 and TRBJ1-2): KAGVTQTPRYLIKTRGQQVTLSCSPISGHRSVSWYQQTPGQGLQFLFEYFSETQRNKGNFPGRFSGRQFSNSRSEMNVSTLELGDSALYLCASSLDSYGYTFGSGTRLTVV.

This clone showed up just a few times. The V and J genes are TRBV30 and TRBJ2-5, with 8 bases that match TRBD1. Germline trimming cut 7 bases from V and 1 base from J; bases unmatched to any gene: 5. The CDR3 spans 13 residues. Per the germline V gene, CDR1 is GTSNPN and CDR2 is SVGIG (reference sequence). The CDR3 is CAYWTGTQETQYF. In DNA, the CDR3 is TGTGCCTACTGGACAGGGACCCAAGAGACCCAGTACTTC.

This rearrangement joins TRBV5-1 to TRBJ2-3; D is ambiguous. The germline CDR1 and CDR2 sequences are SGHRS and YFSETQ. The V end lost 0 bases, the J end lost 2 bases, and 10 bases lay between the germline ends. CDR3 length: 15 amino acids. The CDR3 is CASSLEGGYTDTQYF. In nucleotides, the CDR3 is TGCGCCAGCAGCTTGGAGGGCGGCTACACAGATACGCAGTATTTT.

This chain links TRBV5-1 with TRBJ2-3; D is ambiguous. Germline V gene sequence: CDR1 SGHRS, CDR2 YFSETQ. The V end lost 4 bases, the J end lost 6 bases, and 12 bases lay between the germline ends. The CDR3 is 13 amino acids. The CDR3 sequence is CASSARRRDTQYF. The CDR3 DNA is TGCGCCAGCAGCGCGAGGCGGCGGGATACGCAGTATTTT.

In DNA, the CDR3 is TGCGCCAGCAGCTCAATTGGACGGAATGAAGCTTTCTTT. This translates into CASSSIGRNEAFF. The V gene is TRBV5-1, the J gene TRBJ1-1; D remains unclear. The V end lost 3 bases, the J end lost 7 bases, and 13 bases lay between the germline ends. Germline loops: CDR1 SGHRS, CDR2 YFSETQ. The CDR3 is made up of 13 amino acids.

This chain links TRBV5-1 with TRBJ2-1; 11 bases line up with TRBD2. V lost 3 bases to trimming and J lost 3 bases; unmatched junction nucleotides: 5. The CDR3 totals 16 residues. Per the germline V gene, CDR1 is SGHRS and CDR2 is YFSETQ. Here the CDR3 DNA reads TGCGCCAGCAGCTCACTAGCGGGAGCACTCTACAATGAGCAGTTCTTC. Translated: CASSSLAGALYNEQFF. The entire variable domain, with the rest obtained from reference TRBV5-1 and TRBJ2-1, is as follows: KAGVTQTPRYLIKTRGQQVTLSCSPISGHRSVSWYQQTPGQGLQFLFEYFSETQRNKGNFPGRFSGRQFSNSRSEMNVSTLELGDSALYLCASSSLAGALYNEQFFGPGTRLTVL.

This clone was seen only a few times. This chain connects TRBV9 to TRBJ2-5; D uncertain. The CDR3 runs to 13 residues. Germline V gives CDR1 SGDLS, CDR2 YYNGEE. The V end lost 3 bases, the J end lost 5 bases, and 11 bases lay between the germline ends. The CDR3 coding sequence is TGTGCCAGCAGCGCTCGACCACGGGAGACCCAGTACTTC. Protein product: CASSARPRETQYF.

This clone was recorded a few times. CDR3 loop: CSVGGEQYF. CDR3 coding DNA: TGCAGCGTTGGGGGAGAGCAGTACTTC. The rearrangement uses TRBV29-1 and TRBJ2-7; D is ambiguous. CDR3 length: 9 amino acids. V lost 4 bases, J lost 7 bases, and 5 bases lay in between. Germline lookup yields CDR1 SQVTM and CDR2 ANQGSEA.

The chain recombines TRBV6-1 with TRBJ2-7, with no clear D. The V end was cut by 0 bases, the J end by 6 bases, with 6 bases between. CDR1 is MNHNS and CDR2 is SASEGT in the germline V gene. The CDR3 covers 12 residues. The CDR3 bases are TGTGCCAGCAGTGAAGCATCGACCGAGCAGTACTTC. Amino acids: CASSEASTEQYF.

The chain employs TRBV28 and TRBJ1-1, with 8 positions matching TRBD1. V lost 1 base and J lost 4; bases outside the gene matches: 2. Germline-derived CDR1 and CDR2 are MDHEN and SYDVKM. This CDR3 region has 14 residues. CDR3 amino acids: CASSLFDRGTEAFF. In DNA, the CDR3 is TGTGCCAGCAGTTTATTCGACAGGGGCACTGAAGCTTTCTTT. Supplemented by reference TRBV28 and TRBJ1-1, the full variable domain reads DVKVTQSSRYLVKRTGEKVFLECVQDMDHENMFWYRQDPGLGLRLIYFSYDVKMKEKGDIPEGYSVSREKKERFSLILESASTNQTSMYLCASSLFDRGTEAFFGQGTRLTVV.

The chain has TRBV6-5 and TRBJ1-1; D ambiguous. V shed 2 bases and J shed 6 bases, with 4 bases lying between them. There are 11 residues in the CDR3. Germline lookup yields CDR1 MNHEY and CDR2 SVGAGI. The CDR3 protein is CASSYRSEAFF. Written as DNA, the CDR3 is TGTGCCAGCAGTTACAGATCTGAAGCTTTCTTT.

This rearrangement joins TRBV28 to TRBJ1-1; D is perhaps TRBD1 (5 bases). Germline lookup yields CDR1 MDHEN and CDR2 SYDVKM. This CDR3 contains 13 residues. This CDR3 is CRNLGHGDTEAFF. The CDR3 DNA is TGTAGGAACCTTGGACATGGGGACACTGAAGCTTTCTTT.

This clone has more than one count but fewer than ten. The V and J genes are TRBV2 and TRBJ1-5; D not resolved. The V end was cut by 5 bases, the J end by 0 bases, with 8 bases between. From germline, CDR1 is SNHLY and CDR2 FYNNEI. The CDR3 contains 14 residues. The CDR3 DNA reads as TGTGCCAGCAGTAGGGCCAATAGCAATCAGCCCCAGCATTTT. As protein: CASSRANSNQPQHF.